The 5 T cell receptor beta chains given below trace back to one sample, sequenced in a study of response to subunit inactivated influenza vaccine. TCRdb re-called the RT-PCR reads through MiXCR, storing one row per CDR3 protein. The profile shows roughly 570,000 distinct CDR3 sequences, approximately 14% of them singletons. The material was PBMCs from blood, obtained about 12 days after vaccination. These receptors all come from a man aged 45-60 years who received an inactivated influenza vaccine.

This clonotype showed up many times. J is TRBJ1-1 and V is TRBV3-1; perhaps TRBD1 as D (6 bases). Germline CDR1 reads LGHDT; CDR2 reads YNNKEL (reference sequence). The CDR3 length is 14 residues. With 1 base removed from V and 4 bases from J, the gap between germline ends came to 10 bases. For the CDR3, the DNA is TGTGCCAGCAGCCAAGTCGGAGGGGGCACTGAAGCTTTCTTT. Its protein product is CASSQVGGGTEAFF.

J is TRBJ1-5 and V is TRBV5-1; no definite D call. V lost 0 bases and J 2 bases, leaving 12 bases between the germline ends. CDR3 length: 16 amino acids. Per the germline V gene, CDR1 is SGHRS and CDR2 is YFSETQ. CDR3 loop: CASSLVPGQGNQPQHF. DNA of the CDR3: TGCGCCAGCAGCTTGGTGCCTGGCCAGGGCAATCAGCCCCAGCATTTT.

CDR3 sequence reads: CASSQDPLAVNTGELFF. As DNA, the CDR3 is TGTGCCAGCAGCCAAGATCCCCTAGCGGTAAACACCGGGGAGCTGTTTTTT. V gene TRBV4-2 combines with J gene TRBJ2-2; 7 nucleotides align to TRBD2. Unmatched junction bases numbered 6, after V lost 0 bases and J lost 2 bases. Germline V gene data show CDR1 as LGHNA and CDR2 as YNFKEQ. The CDR3 is 17 amino acids.

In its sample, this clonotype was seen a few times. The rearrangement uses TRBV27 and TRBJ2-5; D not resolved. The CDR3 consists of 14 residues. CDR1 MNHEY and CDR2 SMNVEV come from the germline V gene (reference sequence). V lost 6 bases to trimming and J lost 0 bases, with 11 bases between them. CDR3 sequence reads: CASRALKYQETQYF. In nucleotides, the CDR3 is TGTGCCAGCAGAGCTCTTAAGTACCAAGAGACCCAGTACTTC.

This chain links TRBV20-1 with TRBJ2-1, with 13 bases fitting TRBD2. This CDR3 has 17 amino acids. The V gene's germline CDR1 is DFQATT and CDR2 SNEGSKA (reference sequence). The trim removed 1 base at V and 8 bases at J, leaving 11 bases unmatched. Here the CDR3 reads CSARGLRTSGRYDEQFF. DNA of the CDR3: TGCAGTGCTAGAGGGTTAAGGACTAGCGGGAGATACGATGAGCAGTTCTTC.